This T cell receptor beta chain was identified in a study of T cell responses to AZD1222 COVID-19 vaccine. Study-wide results and caveats: Donor demographics were predominantly white British with a female majority; clonal diversity may be underestimated. Nearly half of spike-specific TCRs reportedly target variant regions that are unmutated in the B.1.351 and B.1.1.7 variants.

TCRdb keeps only in-frame clones here, not all; method: immunoSEQ multiplex PCR. The data contain 150,000 to 160,000 clones, approximately 90% of them singletons. On this clone itself: Its specificity is not known.

The material sequenced was peripheral blood, taken 28 days after the second AZD1222 dose. The receptor was derived from an adult who received the AZD1222 COVID-19 vaccine.

The CDR3 DNA sequence: TGTGCCAGCCAGGGACAGGGGTTTTACTATGGCTACACCTTC. It yields the protein CASQGQGFYYGYTF. The chain has TRBV19 and TRBJ1-2; 10 bases line up with TRBD1. J was trimmed by 3 bases and V by 9 bases; bases with no gene match: 7. The CDR3 sequence is 14 residues long. CDR1 LNHDA and CDR2 SQIVND come from the germline V gene (reference sequence).